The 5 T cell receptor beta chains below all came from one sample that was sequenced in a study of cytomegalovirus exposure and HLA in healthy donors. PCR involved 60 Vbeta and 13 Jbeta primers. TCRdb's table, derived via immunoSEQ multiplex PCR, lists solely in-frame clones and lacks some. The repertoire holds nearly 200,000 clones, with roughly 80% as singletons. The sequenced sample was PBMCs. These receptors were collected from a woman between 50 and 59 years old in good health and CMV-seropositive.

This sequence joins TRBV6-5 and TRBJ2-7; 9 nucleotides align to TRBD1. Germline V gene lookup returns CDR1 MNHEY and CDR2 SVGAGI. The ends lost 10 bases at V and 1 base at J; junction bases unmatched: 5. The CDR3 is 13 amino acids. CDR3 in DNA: TGTGCCACAAAGGGACAGGGATCCTACGAGCAGTACTTC. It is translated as CATKGQGSYEQYF.

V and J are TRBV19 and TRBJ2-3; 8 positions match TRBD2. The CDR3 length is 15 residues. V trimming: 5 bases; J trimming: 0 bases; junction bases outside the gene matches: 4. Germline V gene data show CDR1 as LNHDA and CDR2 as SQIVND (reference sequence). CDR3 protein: CASSPPSGSTDTQYF. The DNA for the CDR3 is TGTGCCAGTAGTCCTCCTAGCGGGAGCACAGATACGCAGTATTTT. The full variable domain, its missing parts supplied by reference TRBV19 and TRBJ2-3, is DGGITQSPKYLFRKEGQNVTLSCEQNLNHDAMYWYRQDPGQGLRLIYYSQIVNDFQKGDIAEGYSVSREKKESFPLTVTSAQKNPTAFYLCASSPPSGSTDTQYFGPGTRLTVL.

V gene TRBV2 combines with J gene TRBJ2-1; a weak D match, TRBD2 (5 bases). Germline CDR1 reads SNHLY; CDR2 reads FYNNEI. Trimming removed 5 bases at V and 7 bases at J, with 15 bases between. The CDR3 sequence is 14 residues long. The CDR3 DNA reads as TGTGCCAGCAGTTCGGACTCGGCGGGTAATGAGCAGTTCTTC. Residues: CASSSDSAGNEQFF.

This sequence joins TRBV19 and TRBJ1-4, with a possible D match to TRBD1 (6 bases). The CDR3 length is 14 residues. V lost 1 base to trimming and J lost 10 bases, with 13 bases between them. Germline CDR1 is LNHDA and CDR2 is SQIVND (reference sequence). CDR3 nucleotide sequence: TGTGCCAGTAGTATAGGGATTGGGGACACAAAACTGTTTTTT. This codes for CASSIGIGDTKLFF.

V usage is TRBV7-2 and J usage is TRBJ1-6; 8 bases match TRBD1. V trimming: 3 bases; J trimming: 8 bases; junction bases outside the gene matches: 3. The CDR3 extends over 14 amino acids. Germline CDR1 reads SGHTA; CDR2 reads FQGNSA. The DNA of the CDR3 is TGTGCCAGCAGCTTGGGACAGGAGTATTCACCCCTCCACTTT. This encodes CASSLGQEYSPLHF.